Sequencing of this T cell receptor beta chain was carried out in a study of blood T cell repertoires in COVID-19. At the level of the study: Italy, Spain and the United States were the sources of the convalescent and acute COVID-19 samples. PBMCs, B-cell-depleted T cells, or T cells were the source of the cDNA or gDNA that made up the material.

Germline CDR1 SGHRS, CDR2 YFSETQ. The CDR3 has 15 residues. V lost 0 bases and J 2 bases, leaving 12 bases between the germline ends. Study processing details: Amplification of reference gene primers was used by the study to estimate nucleated cell counts. Clones were sequenced by immunoSEQ multiplex PCR, and TCRdb holds only the in-frame ones, with some missing. D and trimming were read from the DNA, whereas the V and J calls and clone size are those reported in that table. The sample consists of some 200,000 clones, less than 90% of them appearing once. The sequence was obtained from a woman in her 70s with acute or convalescent COVID-19. The chain recombines TRBV5-1 with TRBJ2-7, with D possibly matching TRBD2 (6 bases). The specimen sequenced was peripheral blood. CDR3 DNA: TGCGCCAGCAGCTTGGTTGGGACTTCCACCTACGAGCAGTACTTC. It is translated as CASSLVGTSTYEQYF.